Listed here are 20 T cell receptor beta chains from one sample, sequenced in a study of CD8 T cells in ankylosing spondylitis. No antigens are known for them. The study, taken as a whole, reports: A motif of 7 to 9 highly homologous TCR beta variants was seen as apparently characteristic of ankylosing spondylitis blood.

A single record per CDR3 protein comes from TCRdb applying MiXCR to the 5' RACE reads. Of about 800,000 distinct CDR3 sequences in the sample, approximately 12% were seen once. Sequencing used blood, either unsorted or a sorted T cell fraction (not recorded which). These receptors were taken from a male donor with ankylosing spondylitis.

In nucleotides, the CDR3 is TGTGCCACCAAAAAGACAGGGGAAGACTATGGCTACACCTTC. Protein: CATKKTGEDYGYTF. V usage is TRBV24-1 and J usage is TRBJ1-2; the match to TRBD1 covers 8 bases. V gave up 8 bases and J gave up 3 bases; unmatched junction bases: 7. Germline assignment: CDR1 KGHDR and CDR2 SFDVKD. This CDR3 is 14 amino acids long.

In this sample, this clonotype turned up a few times. This sequence joins TRBV29-1 and TRBJ2-5, with 9 nucleotides matching TRBD1. V was clipped by 6 bases and J by 9 bases; unmatched bases: 11. The CDR3 covers 13 residues. From germline, CDR1 is SQVTM and CDR2 ANQGSEA. This CDR3 is CSVLTGGGTAQYF. DNA for the CDR3: TGCAGCGTCTTGACAGGGGGTGGGACGGCCCAGTACTTC.

In this sample, this clonotype turned up a few times. The chain uses TRBV20-1 and TRBJ2-7, with D perhaps matching TRBD1 (6 bases). V lost 6 bases to trimming and J lost 2 bases, with 14 bases between them. The CDR3 has 13 amino acids. Germline assignment: CDR1 DFQATT and CDR2 SNEGSKA (reference sequence). The CDR3 sequence is CSALNRDPYEQYF. The CDR3 nucleotides are TGCAGTGCACTAAACAGGGATCCCTACGAGCAGTACTTC.

This clonotype was found a few times. This chain uses TRBV20-1 with TRBJ2-1; tentatively, D is TRBD2 (5 bases). V lost 8 bases and J lost 5, with 13 bases in between. Germline lookup yields CDR1 DFQATT and CDR2 SNEGSKA (reference sequence). This CDR3 contains 12 residues. The DNA of the CDR3 is TGCAGTCCTTACGACTACAACAATGAGCAGTTCTTC. Amino acid sequence: CSPYDYNNEQFF.

A few counts support this clonotype. The junction departs from germline at one end; a sequencing error may be responsible. The V and J genes are TRBV7-7 and TRBJ1-5; TRBD1 agrees at 7 bases. CDR1 is SSHAT, CDR2 FNYEAQ, per germline (reference sequence). This CDR3 region has 15 residues. The CDR3 spells CASSTGAGGLWPQHF. The CDR3, as DNA: TGTGCTAGCAGCACAGGGGCAGGGGGATTGTGGCCCCAGCATTTT.

The rearrangement links TRBV5-5 to TRBJ2-1; D gene uncertain. This CDR3 is 11 amino acids long. V was pared by 2 bases and J by 10 bases, with 7 bases between. Germline CDR1 reads SGHKS; CDR2 reads YYEKEE (reference sequence). Here the CDR3 DNA reads TGTGCCAGCAGCTTTATTCAGGAGCAGTTCTTC. Encoded protein: CASSFIQEQFF.

In this sample, this clonotype turned up a few times. This rearrangement joins TRBV18 to TRBJ1-3; D is ambiguous. Germline V gene sequence: CDR1 KGHSH, CDR2 LQKENI. CDR3 size: 18 residues. V shed 2 bases and J shed 0 bases, with 17 bases lying between them. The CDR3 nucleotides read TGTGCCAGCTCACCAACGATGCCTCGAGGACTCTCTGGAAACACCATATATTTT. It yields the protein CASSPTMPRGLSGNTIYF. Combining the CDR3 with reference TRBV18 and TRBJ1-3 gives the whole variable domain NAGVMQNPRHLVRRRGQEARLRCSPMKGHSHVYWYRQLPEEGLKFMVYLQKENIIDESGMPKERFSAEFPKEGPSILRIQQVVRGDSAAYFCASSPTMPRGLSGNTIYFGEGSWLTVV.

This clonotype was counted ten times or more. The chain's CDR3 is CRGERDNYGYTF. The CDR3 nucleotides read TGCAGGGGGGAGAGGGACAACTATGGCTACACCTTC. V gene TRBV20-1 combines with J gene TRBJ1-2, with a tentative D call TRBD1 (5 bases). Per germline, CDR1 DFQATT and CDR2 SNEGSKA (reference sequence). This CDR3 comprises 12 residues.

The J gene is TRBJ1-5, the V gene TRBV6-5; D not resolved. This CDR3 has 14 residues. Germline CDR1 and CDR2: MNHEY and SVGAGI. Between the trimmed V and J ends, which lost 2 bases and 2 bases, there was a span of 7 bases. CDR3 DNA: TGTGCCAGCAGTTACGAGAGAGGCAATCAGCCCCAGCATTTT. This gives the protein CASSYERGNQPQHF.

This clonotype was counted ten times or more. The genes are TRBV9 and TRBJ1-1, with 10 bases lining up with TRBD1. The CDR3 runs to 15 residues. With V trimmed by 4 bases and J by 6 bases, 9 bases remained unmatched. Per the germline V gene, CDR1 is SGDLS and CDR2 is YYNGEE. Here the CDR3 DNA reads TGTGCCAGCAGCTTGTGGACAGGGGGTAGGGCTGAAGCTTTCTTT. Protein product: CASSLWTGGRAEAFF.

This clonotype has just a few counts. V and J are TRBV6-1 and TRBJ1-6; the match to TRBD1 covers 8 bases. The CDR3 contains 15 residues. Germline V gene lookup returns CDR1 MNHNS and CDR2 SASEGT. Trimming at V came to 5 bases and at J to 10 bases, leaving 10 bases not matched to a gene. The CDR3 region is CASSTRTGRASPLHF. In DNA form, the CDR3 reads TGTGCCAGCAGTACCCGGACAGGGAGGGCGTCACCCCTCCACTTT.

This clonotype was seen ten or more times. The V and J genes are TRBV7-2 and TRBJ2-1; tentative D call: TRBD2 (5 bases). Germline V gene lookup returns CDR1 SGHTA and CDR2 FQGNSA. V was trimmed by 6 bases and J by 9 bases, leaving 9 bases between them. The CDR3 covers 11 residues. The CDR3 DNA follows: TGTGCCAGCAGTCGAGGGTCTGAGCAGTTCTTC. Translating it yields CASSRGSEQFF.

This clonotype appeared a few times. The genes are TRBV12-3 or TRBV12-4 and TRBJ2-1; D may be TRBD1 (6 bases). V lost 6 bases and J lost 5, with 17 bases in between. The CDR3 runs to 15 residues. The CDR3 nucleotides are TGTGCCAGCAGCCCCAGGGGAGTCACAAACAATGAGCAGTTCTTC. Residues: CASSPRGVTNNEQFF.

This clonotype was recorded a few times. The chain couples TRBV15 to TRBJ1-2, with D perhaps matching TRBD1 (5 bases). Germline V gene sequence: CDR1 LNHNV, CDR2 YYDKDF (reference sequence). Trimming pared 0 bases from V and 2 bases from J, leaving 7 bases between. This CDR3 has 14 amino acids. The CDR3 bases are TGTGCCACCAGCAGAGACAGGACAAACTATGGCTACACCTTC. It yields the protein CATSRDRTNYGYTF.

The DNA of the CDR3 is TGTGCCAGCAGTTTCCGGCCGCCAGTCTATGGCTACACCTTC. This encodes CASSFRPPVYGYTF. V usage is TRBV28 and J usage is TRBJ1-2; D ambiguous. This CDR3 is 14 amino acids long. Between the trimmed V and J ends, which lost 3 bases and 4 bases, there was a span of 12 bases. Germline CDR1 reads MDHEN; CDR2 reads SYDVKM.

This clonotype was seen only once. The chain is built from TRBV24-1 and TRBJ2-2; D perhaps matches TRBD2 (5 bases). CDR3 size: 14 residues. The germline V gene encodes CDR1 KGHDR and CDR2 SFDVKD. The V gene lost 0 bases and the J gene lost 7 bases, with 8 bases spanning the gap. CDR3 coding DNA: TGTGCCACCAGTGATTTGCGAGGGCACGGGGAGCTGTTTTTT. Its translation: CATSDLRGHGELFF.

This clonotype showed up just a few times. The V gene is TRBV7-6, the J gene TRBJ2-1; D is possibly TRBD2 (6 bases). Germline V lookup: CDR1 SGHVS, CDR2 FNYEAQ. The V end was cut by 3 bases, the J end by 4 bases, with 13 bases between. The CDR3 has 15 amino acids. The CDR3 DNA is TGTGCCAGCAGCTTCGCAGCGGGCTTTTACAATGAGCAGTTCTTC. It is translated as CASSFAAGFYNEQFF.

This clonotype was counted many times. The chain has TRBV6-5 and TRBJ2-7, with TRBD1 matching over 7 bases. The CDR3 contains 17 residues. The trim removed 0 bases at V and 2 bases at J, leaving 10 bases unmatched. Germline V gene lookup returns CDR1 MNHEY and CDR2 SVGAGI. The CDR3 loop reads CASSYSAPTGITYEQYF. In nucleotides, the CDR3 is TGTGCCAGCAGTTACTCGGCCCCGACAGGGATTACCTACGAGCAGTACTTC.

This clonotype was detected a few times. The rearrangement links TRBV20-1 to TRBJ2-3; possibly TRBD2 for D (8 bases). Germline V gene data show CDR1 as DFQATT and CDR2 as SNEGSKA (reference sequence). The CDR3 covers 14 residues. V lost 7 bases, J lost 0 bases, and 14 bases lay in between. The CDR3 spells CSVAGGQSTDTQYF. CDR3 DNA: TGCAGTGTTGCGGGGGGACAGAGCACAGATACGCAGTATTTT.

This chain uses TRBV9 with TRBJ2-7; D might be TRBD2 (6 bases). The CDR3 consists of 14 residues. Germline-derived CDR1 and CDR2 are SGDLS and YYNGEE. Trimming took 0 bases from V and 7 from J, leaving 14 bases between them. The CDR3 bases are TGTGCCAGCAGCGTAGTCCCAGCCGGAGGGGAGCAGTACTTC. Residues: CASSVVPAGGEQYF.